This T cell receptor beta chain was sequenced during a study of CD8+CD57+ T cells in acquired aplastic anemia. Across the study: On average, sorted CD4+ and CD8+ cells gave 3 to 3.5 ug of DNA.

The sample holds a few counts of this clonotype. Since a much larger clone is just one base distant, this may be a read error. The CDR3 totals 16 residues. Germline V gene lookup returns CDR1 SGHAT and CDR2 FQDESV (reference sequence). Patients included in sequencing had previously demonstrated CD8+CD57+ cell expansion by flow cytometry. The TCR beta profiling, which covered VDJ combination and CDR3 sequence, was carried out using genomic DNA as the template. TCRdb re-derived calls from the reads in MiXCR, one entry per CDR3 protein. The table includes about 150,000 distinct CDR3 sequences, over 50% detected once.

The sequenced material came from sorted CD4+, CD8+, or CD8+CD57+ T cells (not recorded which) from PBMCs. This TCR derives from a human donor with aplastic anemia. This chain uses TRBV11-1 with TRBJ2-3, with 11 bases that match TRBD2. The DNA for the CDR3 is TGTGCCAACAGCCTCCTAGCGGGGGGAGGTGCAGATACGCAGTATTTT. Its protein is CANSLLAGGGADTQYF.